The 18 T cell receptor beta chains below were found in one sample sequenced in a study of metastatic and nonmetastatic thyroid tumors. Thyroid surgery took place with no prior treatment in any patient. TCRdb re-clonotyped the PCR reads via MiXCR. The sample consists of more than 12,000 clones, 25% of them appearing once. The sequencing sample was made of tumor tissue. These receptors were collected from a female donor with papillary thyroid cancer or a benign thyroid nodule (not recorded which). Some clones in this sample may be carry-over from other donors' samples.

This clone was seen repeatedly, ten times or more. Being one base from a much bigger clone, this may be a read error. The J gene is TRBJ2-7, the V gene TRBV6-1; maybe TRBD2 (6 bases). The CDR3 spans 15 residues. Germline CDR1 is MNHNS and CDR2 is SASEGT. Between the trimmed V and J ends, which lost 2 bases and 6 bases, there was a span of 17 bases. DNA for the CDR3: TGTGCCAGCAGTGAAAGGCGGGATAGTAAAGGCGAGCAGTACTTC. Protein: CASSERRDSKGEQYF.

DNA of the CDR3: TGTGCCAGCAGTTTAGGGTTCAGGGGGCCCGCGGGCGAGACCCAGTACTTC. The encoded protein is CASSLGFRGPAGETQYF. The chain uses TRBV27 and TRBJ2-5; 8 bases agree with TRBD1. In germline, CDR1 is MNHEY, CDR2 SMNVEV (reference sequence). V lost 2 bases, J lost 5 bases, and 13 bases stayed unmatched. This CDR3 spans 17 amino acids.

This clone was counted many times. CDR3 protein: CASSFSETQYF. As DNA, the CDR3 is TGTGCCAGCAGCTTTTCAGAGACCCAGTACTTC. This chain connects TRBV11-2 to TRBJ2-5; D unclear. The CDR3 has 11 residues. Trimming removed 3 bases at V and 4 bases at J, with 3 bases between. Germline V gives CDR1 SGHAT, CDR2 FQNNGV.

The J gene is TRBJ2-6, the V gene TRBV6-2 or TRBV6-3; D is unclear. Trimming stripped 2 bases from V and 1 base from J, with 3 bases between. The germline CDR1 and CDR2 sequences are MNHEY and SVGEGT. This CDR3 has 14 amino acids. CDR3: CASSYGSGANVLTF. CDR3 nucleotide sequence: TGTGCCAGCAGTTACGGGTCTGGGGCCAACGTCCTGACTTTC.

The chain uses TRBV27 and TRBJ1-5; no firm D call. Germline CDR1 is MNHEY and CDR2 is SMNVEV (reference sequence). CDR3 length: 13 amino acids. The V and J ends lost 6 bases and 4 bases respectively, with 10 bases between them. The CDR3 is CASSPGLNQPQHF. As DNA, the CDR3 is TGTGCCAGCAGCCCGGGTCTGAATCAGCCCCAGCATTTT.

With regard to this clone: The junction differs from germline at one of its ends, possibly a read error. The chain joins TRBV5-1 to TRBJ2-2; TRBD1 matches 8 bases. CDR3 size: 14 residues. CDR1 is SGHRS, CDR2 YFSETQ, per germline. CDR3 nucleotides: TGCGCCAGCAGCTTAAGACAGGGGACCGGGGGGCTGTTTTTT. Residues: CASSLRQGTGGLFF.

This clone was counted ten times or more. The rearrangement uses TRBV9 and TRBJ1-2, with a tentative D call TRBD1 (6 bases). Germline V lookup: CDR1 SGDLS, CDR2 YYNGEE. Trimming took off 3 bases at V and 7 bases at J, with 13 bases between the two ends. There are 13 residues in the CDR3. DNA for the CDR3: TGTGCCAGCAGCGCGACAGGTGGCTCTGGCTACACCTTC. As protein: CASSATGGSGYTF.

This clone occurred a few times. The chain joins TRBV28 to TRBJ1-1; D remains ambiguous. CDR1 is MDHEN and CDR2 is SYDVKM in the germline V gene. Trimming pared 7 bases from V and 6 bases from J, leaving 12 bases between. CDR3 length equals 12 residues. This CDR3 reads CASTPRRSEAFF. For the CDR3, the DNA is TGTGCCAGCACCCCTCGACGGTCTGAAGCTTTCTTT.

The chain employs TRBV20-1 and TRBJ1-1, with 8 positions matching TRBD1. With V trimmed by 5 bases and J by 5 bases, 7 bases remained unmatched. Germline-derived CDR1 and CDR2 are DFQATT and SNEGSKA (reference sequence). CDR3 length equals 13 residues. CDR3 protein: CSADRGGLTEAFF. The DNA of the CDR3 is TGCAGTGCTGACAGGGGTGGATTGACTGAAGCTTTCTTT.

This clone was counted only a few times. With a much larger clone just one base away, this may be a read error. This rearrangement joins TRBV5-1 to TRBJ2-2; D gene unclear. Germline V gene data show CDR1 as SGHRS and CDR2 as YFSETQ. The CDR3 extends over 14 amino acids. Trimming took off 1 base at V and 0 bases at J, with 4 bases between the two ends. The CDR3 DNA sequence: TGCGCCAGCAGCTTGCCCGCGAACACCGGGGAGCTGTTTTTT. It specifies CASSLPANTGELFF.

This clone was counted ten times or more. The chain couples TRBV30 to TRBJ2-3, with 10 positions matching TRBD2. The length of the CDR3 is 16 residues. V lost 4 bases to trimming and J lost 2 bases; unmatched junction nucleotides: 9. Germline V gene data show CDR1 as GTSNPN and CDR2 as SVGIG (reference sequence). The CDR3 here is CAWTSGRGRFTDTQYF. CDR3 in DNA: TGTGCCTGGACCAGCGGGAGGGGACGATTCACAGATACGCAGTATTTT.

This clone has just a few counts. This sequence joins TRBV10-3 and TRBJ1-5; 8 bases are shared with TRBD1. This CDR3 spans 16 amino acids. V shed 0 bases, J shed 4 bases, and the junction held 5 bases outside the gene matches. The V gene's germline CDR1 is ENHRY and CDR2 SYGVKD. CDR3 amino acids: CAISESFGTGNQPQHF. The CDR3 DNA sequence: TGTGCCATCAGTGAGTCGTTCGGGACAGGAAATCAGCCCCAGCATTTT.

This clone came up a few times. This sequence joins TRBV2 and TRBJ2-2; D unresolved. Germline-derived CDR1 and CDR2 are SNHLY and FYNNEI. Trimming took 2 bases from V and 1 from J, leaving 5 bases between them. This CDR3 comprises 14 residues. As DNA, the CDR3 is TGTGCCAGCAGTGAAACGGTGAACACCGGGGAGCTGTTTTTT. Translation: CASSETVNTGELFF.

This clone was counted between two and nine times. The chain couples TRBV6-1 to TRBJ2-2, with 8 bases lining up with TRBD2. CDR1 MNHNS and CDR2 SASEGT come from the germline V gene. V was pared by 10 bases and J by 5 bases, with 6 bases of the junction left unmatched. This CDR3 contains 13 residues. CDR3 loop: CATRQRETGELFF. The CDR3 DNA follows: TGTGCCACCCGCCAGCGGGAGACCGGGGAGCTGTTTTTT.

In its sample, this clone is medium-sized. The CDR3, as DNA: TGCGCCAGCAGCGTTGGGGGCGGTCCTTCCTACGAGCAGTACTTC. Translated: CASSVGGGPSYEQYF. The chain recombines TRBV5-1 with TRBJ2-7, with D perhaps TRBD1 (6 bases). With 4 bases removed from V and 1 base from J, the gap between germline ends came to 15 bases. Germline CDR1 is SGHRS and CDR2 is YFSETQ. This CDR3 spans 15 amino acids.

This clone was recorded many times. The chain is built from TRBV7-9 and TRBJ2-1; no clear D gene. V gave up 2 bases and J gave up 7 bases, with 9 bases separating them. CDR3 length equals 13 residues. Germline assignment: CDR1 SEHNR and CDR2 FQNEAQ (reference sequence). CDR3 protein: CASSLLGQNEQFF. CDR3 nucleotide sequence: TGTGCCAGCAGCTTATTAGGCCAAAATGAGCAGTTCTTC.

This clone was found many times. The conserved closing phenylalanine or tryptophan is absent in this CDR3, likely reflecting a read error. The chain links TRBV20-1 to TRBJ2-3; weak D call: TRBD2 (5 bases). CDR1 DFQATT and CDR2 SNEGSKA come from the germline V gene (reference sequence). The CDR3 is 14 amino acids. V lost 5 bases, J lost 3 bases, and 15 bases lay in between. The CDR3 here is CSARKHGVTDTQYS. CDR3 nucleotides: TGCAGTGCTCGCAAACACGGGGTAACAGATACGCAGTATTCT.

Turning to this clone: This sequence may be a read error, since a much larger clone differs from it by one base. The J gene is TRBJ2-3, the V gene TRBV5-5; D might be TRBD2 (6 bases). V lost 0 bases, J lost 7 bases, and 15 bases lay in between. Germline CDR1 and CDR2: SGHKS and YYEKEE (reference sequence). This CDR3 comprises 15 residues. The CDR3 bases are TGTGCCAGCAGCTTGGGCCTAGCGAAGACATATACGCAGTATTTT. This sequence encodes CASSLGLAKTYTQYF.